The source of this T cell receptor (beta chain) is a study of beta chain features in type 1 diabetes. Study findings and constraints: Type 1 diabetes patients had moderately but significantly shorter TCRB CDR3s in all four CD4+ subsets.

cDNA synthesis used the whole RNA isolate, giving expressed TCRB sequences. TCRdb keeps only in-frame clones here, not all; method: immunoSEQ multiplex PCR. The table shows 50,000 or so clones, with approximately 40% occurring only once. V lost 5 bases to trimming and J lost 1 base, with 5 bases between them. The CDR3 is 12 amino acids. The germline V gene has CDR1 LGHNT and CDR2 FRNRAP. On this clone itself: Its antigen is still unknown.

The sequence was collected from a young man with type 1 diabetes. The specimen was stem cell memory CD4+ T cells from blood. The chain recombines TRBV12-5 with TRBJ1-1; D not certain. The CDR3, as DNA: TGTGCTAGTGGTGGCGGGAACACTGAAGCTTTCTTT. Translation: CASGGGNTEAFF.